These 15 T cell receptor beta chains originate from one sample sequenced in a study of blood T cell repertoires in COVID-19. Method: immunoSEQ multiplex PCR; TCRdb's copy keeps in-frame clones and lacks some. The table lists hundreds of thousands of clones, 70% to 90% of them singletons. Input material: PBMCs or T cells enriched from blood (not recorded which). These receptors originate from a man aged 25-45 years who had recovered from COVID-19.

This chain connects TRBV6-5 to TRBJ1-1, with a possible D match to TRBD1 (6 bases). The V gene's germline CDR1 is MNHEY and CDR2 SVGAGI. CDR3 size: 15 residues. V gave up 6 bases and J gave up 4 bases, with 18 bases separating them. The CDR3 DNA reads as TGTGCCAGCAGAACTTCACAGGGCGGGGGCACTGAAGCTTTCTTT. Translating gives CASRTSQGGGTEAFF.

V usage is TRBV30 and J usage is TRBJ2-7; no reliable D call. Germline V gene data show CDR1 as GTSNPN and CDR2 as SVGIG (reference sequence). The CDR3 contains 11 residues. The germline V and J ends were trimmed by 1 base and 7 bases, with 8 bases remaining between them. CDR3 sequence (DNA): TGTGCCTGGAGTGCAACTCTGGAGCAGTACTTC. It encodes CAWSATLEQYF. The whole variable domain, filled in from reference TRBV30 and TRBJ2-7, reads SQTIHQWPATLVQPVGSPLSLECTVEGTSNPNLYWYRQAAGRGLQLLFYSVGIGQISSEVPQNLSASRPQDRQFILSSKKLLLSDSGFYLCAWSATLEQYFGPGTRLTVT.

This clone came up once. The chain combines TRBV5-1 with TRBJ2-2; 7 nucleotides match TRBD1. V was pared by 7 bases and J by 1 base, with 4 bases of the junction left unmatched. From germline, CDR1 is SGHRS and CDR2 YFSETQ. The CDR3 has 14 amino acids. DNA of the CDR3: TGCGCCAGCGCCGGGACAGTGAACACCGGGGAGCTGTTTTTT. It encodes CASAGTVNTGELFF.

This rearrangement joins TRBV12-2 to TRBJ2-7; TRBD1 reflects the table's D call only, with no check against the DNA. TRBV12-2 is shown as a pseudogene. CDR3 length equals 14 residues. CDR3 amino acids: CASRLVGTVYEQYF. CDR3 nucleotides: TGTGCAAGTCGCTTAGTCGGGACAGTCTACGAGCAGTACTTC.

In this sample, this clone turned up a few times. This chain connects TRBV5-1 to TRBJ1-1; the D is unclear. V was cut by 5 bases and J by 1 base, with 9 bases left in between. In germline, CDR1 is SGHRS, CDR2 YFSETQ. The CDR3 is 13 residues long. The CDR3 sequence: CASRVQPNTEAFF. The CDR3 region has the DNA TGCGCCAGCAGAGTACAGCCGAACACTGAAGCTTTCTTT. The variable domain in full, with the rest retrieved from reference TRBV5-1 and TRBJ1-1, is KAGVTQTPRYLIKTRGQQVTLSCSPISGHRSVSWYQQTPGQGLQFLFEYFSETQRNKGNFPGRFSGRQFSNSRSEMNVSTLELGDSALYLCASRVQPNTEAFFGQGTRLTVV.

The chain carries TRBV7-2 and TRBJ1-2, with 7 bases lining up with TRBD1. CDR1 is SGHTA and CDR2 is FQGNSA in the germline V gene. The CDR3 loop spans 15 amino acids. V shed 7 bases, J shed 8 bases, and the junction held 16 bases outside the gene matches. CDR3 DNA sequence: TGTGCCAGCACCATCGGTTCCGGACAGGCCGAGGGCTACACCTTC. Translation: CASTIGSGQAEGYTF.

This chain joins TRBV7-9 and TRBJ1-2, with 7 bases lining up with TRBD1. The CDR3 is 16 amino acids. Germline values: CDR1 SEHNR, CDR2 FQNEAQ (reference sequence). V lost 5 bases and J lost 3; bases outside the gene matches: 12. In DNA form, the CDR3 reads TGTGCCAGCAGCCTAAGGGACAGCCTTCTGGACTATGGCTACACCTTC. It is translated as CASSLRDSLLDYGYTF.

CDR3 residues: CASSYGTGSYEQYF. The CDR3 DNA follows: TGTGCCAGCAGCTACGGGACAGGATCCTACGAGCAGTACTTC. The chain links TRBV7-2 to TRBJ2-7; 8 positions match TRBD1. Germline-derived CDR1 and CDR2 are SGHTA and FQGNSA. CDR3 length: 14 amino acids. The J segment lost 1 base and the V segment lost 4 bases, leaving 3 bases of the junction unmatched.

The rearrangement uses TRBV27 and TRBJ2-7; 9 bases fit TRBD1. After removal of 6 bases from V and 0 bases from J, the junction contained 0 bases not matched to a gene. The CDR3 length is 13 residues. The germline V gene encodes CDR1 MNHEY and CDR2 SMNVEV (reference sequence). The CDR3 reads CASRGQGSYEQYF. Here the CDR3 DNA reads TGTGCCAGCAGGGGACAGGGCTCCTACGAGCAGTACTTC.

This clone was seen a handful of times. This same CDR3 is encoded by further DNA sequences in the sample. The rearrangement uses TRBV3-1 (or the pseudogene TRBV3-2) and TRBJ1-2, with D uncertain. CDR3 length: 13 amino acids. Germline V gene data show CDR1 as LGHDT and CDR2 as YNNKEL (reference sequence). Trimming took off 5 bases at V and 4 bases at J, with 11 bases between the two ends. DNA for the CDR3: TGTGCCAGCAGCTGGAGGGAACTCTATGGCTACACCTTC. This codes for CASSWRELYGYTF.

Notes on this clone: Distinct nucleotide sequences in the sample also encode this CDR3. The genes are TRBV4-1 and TRBJ1-2, with 11 bases matching TRBD1. The CDR3 totals 15 residues. Trimming removed 4 bases from V and 2 bases from J; junction bases left unmatched: 3. Germline V gene sequence: CDR1 MGHRA, CDR2 YSYEKL. As DNA, the CDR3 is TGCGCCAGCAGCCCAGGACAGGGGGCGAACTATGGCTACACCTTC. It is translated as CASSPGQGANYGYTF.

This clone was detected once. The chain has TRBV5-6 and TRBJ1-6, with D unresolved. Germline V lookup: CDR1 SGHDT, CDR2 YYEEEE. This CDR3 region has 14 residues. The germline V and J ends were trimmed by 0 bases and 11 bases, with 12 bases remaining between them. The CDR3 loop is CASSLGSSRTPLHF. The DNA for the CDR3 is TGTGCCAGCAGCTTGGGTTCCAGTCGCACACCCCTCCACTTT.

The genes are TRBV18 and TRBJ2-1; 7 bases map to TRBD2. The CDR3 has 15 amino acids. CDR1 and CDR2 from the germline V gene are KGHSH and LQKENI. The V gene end was trimmed by 4 bases and the J gene end by 5 bases; junction bases not matched to a gene: 8. This chain's CDR3 is CASSLGTIKNNEQFF. CDR3 bases: TGTGCCAGCTCACTAGGGACTATTAAAAACAATGAGCAGTTCTTC.

The gene calls are TRBV2 and TRBJ2-3; TRBD1 agrees at 9 bases. CDR1 is SNHLY and CDR2 is FYNNEI in the germline V gene. Unmatched junction bases numbered 6, after V lost 6 bases and J lost 5 bases. This CDR3 is 14 amino acids long. CDR3 sequence (DNA): TGTGCCAGCAGCGCCGGGACAGGGAGAGATACGCAGTATTTT. It specifies CASSAGTGRDTQYF.

This clone was recorded only once. The genes are TRBV27 and TRBJ1-2, with a tentative D call TRBD1 (6 bases). The CDR3 sequence is 13 residues long. V shed 3 bases and J shed 4 bases, with 9 bases lying between them. Germline CDR1 is MNHEY and CDR2 is SMNVEV (reference sequence). The chain's CDR3 is CASSFRGAYGYTF. The DNA for the CDR3 is TGTGCCAGCAGTTTTCGGGGGGCCTATGGCTACACCTTC.